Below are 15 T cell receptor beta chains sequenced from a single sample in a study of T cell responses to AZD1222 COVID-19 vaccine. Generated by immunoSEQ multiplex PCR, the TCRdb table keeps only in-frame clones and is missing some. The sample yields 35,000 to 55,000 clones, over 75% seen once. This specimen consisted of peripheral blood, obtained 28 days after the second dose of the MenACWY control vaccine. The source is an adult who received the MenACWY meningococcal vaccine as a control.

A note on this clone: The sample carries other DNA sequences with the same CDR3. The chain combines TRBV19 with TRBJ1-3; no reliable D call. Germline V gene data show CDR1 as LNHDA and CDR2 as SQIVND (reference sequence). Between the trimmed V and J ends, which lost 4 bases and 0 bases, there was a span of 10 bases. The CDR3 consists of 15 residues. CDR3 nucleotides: TGTGCCAGTAGTACCACTGGTCTCTCTGGAAACACCATATATTTT. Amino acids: CASSTTGLSGNTIYF.

The CDR3 nucleotides read TGTGCCAGTAGTATCGGACAGACCAATTCACCCCTCCACTTT. Amino acid sequence: CASSIGQTNSPLHF. The rearrangement joins TRBV19 to TRBJ1-6; D might be TRBD1 (6 bases). The CDR3 is made up of 14 amino acids. Germline CDR1 is LNHDA and CDR2 is SQIVND (reference sequence). V was pared by 3 bases and J by 7 bases, with 10 bases between.

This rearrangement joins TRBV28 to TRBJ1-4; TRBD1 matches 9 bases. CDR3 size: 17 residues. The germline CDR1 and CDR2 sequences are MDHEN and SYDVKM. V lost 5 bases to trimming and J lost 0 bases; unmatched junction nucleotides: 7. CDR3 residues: CASSHSGQGSTNEKLFF. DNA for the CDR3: TGTGCCAGCAGTCATTCGGGACAGGGCTCAACTAATGAAAAACTGTTTTTT.

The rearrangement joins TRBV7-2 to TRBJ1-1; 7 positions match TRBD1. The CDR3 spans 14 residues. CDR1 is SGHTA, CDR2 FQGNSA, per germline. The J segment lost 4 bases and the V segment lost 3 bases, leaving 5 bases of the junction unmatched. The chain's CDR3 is CASSFRQGVTEAFF. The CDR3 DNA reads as TGTGCCAGCAGCTTCAGACAGGGAGTCACTGAAGCTTTCTTT.

The DNA for the CDR3 is TGCAGCGTTTCCGAGGGCACCTACAATGAGCAGTTCTTC. This sequence encodes CSVSEGTYNEQFF. The chain combines TRBV29-1 with TRBJ2-1; D might be TRBD2 (5 bases). This CDR3 spans 13 amino acids. Trimming cost V 5 bases and J 2 bases, with 10 bases left between them. CDR1 and CDR2 from the germline V gene are SQVTM and ANQGSEA.

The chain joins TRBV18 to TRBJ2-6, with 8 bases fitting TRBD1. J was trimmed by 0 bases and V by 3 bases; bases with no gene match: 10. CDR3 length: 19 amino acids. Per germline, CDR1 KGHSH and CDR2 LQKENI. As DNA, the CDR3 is TGTGCCAGCTCACCCATGACAGGGGCCCCAAGCTCTGGGGCCAACGTCCTGACTTTC. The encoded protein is CASSPMTGAPSSGANVLTF.

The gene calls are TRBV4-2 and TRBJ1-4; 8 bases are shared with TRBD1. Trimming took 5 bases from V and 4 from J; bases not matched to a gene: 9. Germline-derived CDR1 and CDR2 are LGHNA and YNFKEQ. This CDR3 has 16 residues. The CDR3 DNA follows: TGTGCCAGCAGCAACGAAGTCAGGGGGCGTAATGAAAAACTGTTTTTT. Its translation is CASSNEVRGRNEKLFF.

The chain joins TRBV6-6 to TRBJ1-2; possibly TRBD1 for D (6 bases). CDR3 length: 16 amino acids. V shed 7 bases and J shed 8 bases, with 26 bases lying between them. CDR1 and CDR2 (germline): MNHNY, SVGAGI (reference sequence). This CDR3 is CASTSERTAPFRGYTF. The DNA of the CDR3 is TGTGCCAGCACGTCTGAGCGGACAGCCCCCTTTCGGGGCTACACCTTC.

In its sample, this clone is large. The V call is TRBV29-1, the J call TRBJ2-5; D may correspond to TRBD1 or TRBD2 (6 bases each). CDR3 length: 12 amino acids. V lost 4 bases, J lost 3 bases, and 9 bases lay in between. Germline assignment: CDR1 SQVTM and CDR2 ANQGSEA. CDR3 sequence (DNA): TGCAGCGTTGTAGGGGGGAAAGAGACCCAGTACTTC. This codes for CSVVGGKETQYF.

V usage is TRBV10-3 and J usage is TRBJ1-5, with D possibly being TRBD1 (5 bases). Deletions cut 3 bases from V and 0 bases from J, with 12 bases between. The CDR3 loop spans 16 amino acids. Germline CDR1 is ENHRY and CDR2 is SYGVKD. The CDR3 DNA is TGTGCCATCAGTGAATCCAGGGACTATAGCAATCAGCCCCAGCATTTT. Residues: CAISESRDYSNQPQHF.

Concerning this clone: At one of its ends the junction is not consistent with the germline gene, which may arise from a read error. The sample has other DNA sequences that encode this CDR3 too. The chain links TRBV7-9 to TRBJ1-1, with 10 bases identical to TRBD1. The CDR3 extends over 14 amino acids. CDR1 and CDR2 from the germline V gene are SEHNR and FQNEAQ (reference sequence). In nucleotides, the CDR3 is TGTGCCAGCAGCCCGGGACAGGGGAACACTGAAGCTTTTTTT. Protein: CASSPGQGNTEAFF.

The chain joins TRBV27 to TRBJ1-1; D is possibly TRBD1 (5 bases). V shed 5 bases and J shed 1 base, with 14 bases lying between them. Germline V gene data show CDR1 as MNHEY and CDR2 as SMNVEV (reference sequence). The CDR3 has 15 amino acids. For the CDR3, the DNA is TGTGCCAGCAGTCCCTGGGGCAGCAAGAACACTGAAGCTTTCTTT. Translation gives CASSPWGSKNTEAFF.

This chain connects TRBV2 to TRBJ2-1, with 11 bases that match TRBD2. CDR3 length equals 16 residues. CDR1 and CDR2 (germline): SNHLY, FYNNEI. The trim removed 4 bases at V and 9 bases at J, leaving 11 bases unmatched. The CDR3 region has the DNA TGTGCCAGCAGTGCGAAAATAGCGGGAGGGAGGGTTGAGCAGTTCTTC. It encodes CASSAKIAGGRVEQFF.

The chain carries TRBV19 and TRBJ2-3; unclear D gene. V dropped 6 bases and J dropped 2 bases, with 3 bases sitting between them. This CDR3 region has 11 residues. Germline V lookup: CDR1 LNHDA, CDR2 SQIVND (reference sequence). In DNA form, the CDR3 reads TGTGCCAGTAGCGTCACAGATACGCAGTATTTT. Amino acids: CASSVTDTQYF. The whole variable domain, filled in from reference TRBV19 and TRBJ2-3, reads DGGITQSPKYLFRKEGQNVTLSCEQNLNHDAMYWYRQDPGQGLRLIYYSQIVNDFQKGDIAEGYSVSREKKESFPLTVTSAQKNPTAFYLCASSVTDTQYFGPGTRLTVL.

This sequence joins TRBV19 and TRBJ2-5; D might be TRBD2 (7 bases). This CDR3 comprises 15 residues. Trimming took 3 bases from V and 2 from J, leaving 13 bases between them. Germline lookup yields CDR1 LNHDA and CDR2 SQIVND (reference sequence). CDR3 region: CASSIARGRQETQYF. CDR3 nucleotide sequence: TGTGCCAGTAGTATTGCGCGGGGGCGGCAAGAGACCCAGTACTTC.